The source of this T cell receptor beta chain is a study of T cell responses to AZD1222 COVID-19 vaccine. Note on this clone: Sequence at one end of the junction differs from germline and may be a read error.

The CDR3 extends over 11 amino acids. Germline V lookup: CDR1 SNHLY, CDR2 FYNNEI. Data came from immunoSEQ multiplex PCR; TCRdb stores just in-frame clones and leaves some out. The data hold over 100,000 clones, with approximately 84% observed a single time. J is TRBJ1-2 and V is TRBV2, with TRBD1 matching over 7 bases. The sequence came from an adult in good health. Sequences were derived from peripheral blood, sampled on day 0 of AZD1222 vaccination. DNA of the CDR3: TGTGCCAGCAGTTACACCGGGACAGAGGCATTC. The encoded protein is CASSYTGTEAF.